One sample yielded the 30 T cell receptor beta chains listed below, sequenced in a study of cytomegalovirus exposure and HLA in healthy donors. The PCR ran on 60 Vbeta and 13 Jbeta primers. Profiling relied on immunoSEQ multiplex PCR, and the TCRdb table lists in-frame clones only, not all of them. Here the sample spans around 170,000 clones, 80% to 85% being singletons. The sequencing sample was made of PBMCs. Receptors originate from a woman under 30 in good health and CMV-seronegative.

The chain is built from TRBV7-9 and TRBJ1-1, with D tentatively TRBD1 (6 bases). CDR3 length equals 18 residues. The V end was cut by 6 bases, the J end by 1 base, with 24 bases between. CDR1 is SEHNR, CDR2 FQNEAQ, per germline (reference sequence). The CDR3 coding sequence is TGTGCCAGCAGGCAGTATGGGGGCGGGGGGGACACGAACACTGAAGCTTTCTTT. It codes for CASRQYGGGGDTNTEAFF. The full variable domain, rest sourced from reference TRBV7-9 and TRBJ1-1, is DTGVSQNPRHKITKRGQNVTFRCDPISEHNRLYWYRQTLGQGPEFLTYFQNEAQLEKSRLLSDRFSAERPKGSFSTLEIQRTEQGDSAMYLCASRQYGGGGDTNTEAFFGQGTRLTVV.

J is TRBJ2-1 and V is TRBV14; a possible D gene is TRBD1 (5 bases). The germline V gene has CDR1 SGHDN and CDR2 FVKESK. Trimming left V 4 bases short and J 4 bases short, with 11 bases between. CDR3 length: 14 residues. CDR3 region: CASSLGAAYNEQFF. The CDR3 coding sequence is TGTGCCAGCAGCCTTGGGGCCGCATACAATGAGCAGTTCTTC.

On this clone itself: The junction differs from germline at one of its ends, possibly a read error. This chain joins TRBV5-4 and TRBJ2-5; D uncertain. Per the germline V gene, CDR1 is SGHNT and CDR2 is YYREEE (reference sequence). There are 14 residues in the CDR3. The CDR3 DNA is TGTGCCAGCAGCTCTCTCTCTGAAAAAGAGACTCAGTACTTC. Protein sequence: CASSSLSEKETQYF.

This clone came up once. The chain joins TRBV5-1 to TRBJ2-5, with TRBD1 identical over 11 bases. The J call may not be correct, given that the DNA end is closer to TRBJ2-7. In germline, CDR1 is SGHRS, CDR2 YFSETQ. The CDR3 covers 15 residues. The DNA of the CDR3 is TGCGCCAGCAGCATATGGGACAGGGGGGAATACGAGCAGTACTTC. Residues: CASSIWDRGEYEQYF.

The V call is TRBV28, the J call TRBJ2-1, with 8 bases aligning to TRBD2. CDR3 length: 14 residues. The germline gives CDR1 MDHEN, CDR2 SYDVKM. V shed 6 bases, J shed 5 bases, and the junction held 6 bases outside the gene matches. The CDR3 nucleotides are TGTGCCAGCAGCCCGGGAGGGCCCCACAATGAGCAGTTCTTC. Residues: CASSPGGPHNEQFF.

The chain joins TRBV10-2 to TRBJ2-3; D not resolved. Trimming took off 0 bases at V and 6 bases at J, with 7 bases between the two ends. The germline V gene encodes CDR1 WSHSY and CDR2 SAAADI. CDR3 length equals 13 residues. As DNA, the CDR3 is TGCGCCAGCAGTGAGTCCCGTTTCGATACGCAGTATTTT. Translated, it gives CASSESRFDTQYF.

V gene TRBV7-9 combines with J gene TRBJ1-1; 8 nucleotides line up with TRBD1. V gave up 3 bases and J gave up 6 bases; unmatched junction bases: 3. The CDR3 runs to 13 residues. From germline, CDR1 is SEHNR and CDR2 FQNEAQ (reference sequence). The CDR3 region has the DNA TGTGCCAGCAGCTTGCAGGGGGCAGCTGAAGCTTTCTTT. Translated: CASSLQGAAEAFF.

The chain has TRBV7-2 and TRBJ2-7, with 8 bases aligning to TRBD2. The CDR3 runs to 15 residues. Germline V gene sequence: CDR1 SGHTA, CDR2 FQGNSA. V dropped 5 bases and J dropped 5; count of bases not matched to a gene: 11. The CDR3 here is CASSTGGRISDEQYF. As DNA, the CDR3 is TGTGCCAGCAGCACGGGCGGGAGGATTAGCGACGAGCAGTACTTC.

The CDR3: CASSLVAGWTGELFF. In DNA form, the CDR3 reads TGTGCCAGCAGCTTAGTGGCAGGGTGGACCGGGGAGCTGTTTTTT. V and J are TRBV7-6 and TRBJ2-2, with D perhaps matching TRBD1 (5 bases). The V end lost 1 base, the J end lost 5 bases, and 11 bases lay between the germline ends. The CDR3 is 15 residues long. CDR1 and CDR2 (germline): SGHVS, FNYEAQ.

The chain uses TRBV19 and TRBJ2-1; 14 bases match TRBD2. The CDR3 contains 18 residues. J gave up 6 bases and V 0 bases, and 7 bases lay outside the gene matches. Germline CDR1 is LNHDA and CDR2 is SQIVND (reference sequence). CDR3 loop: CASSIDRLAGGFCNEQFF. The CDR3 DNA is TGTGCCAGTAGTATAGATCGACTAGCGGGAGGGTTTTGCAATGAGCAGTTCTTC.

A few counts support this clone. The sample has other DNA sequences that encode this CDR3 too. The chain uses TRBV5-1 and TRBJ2-7; D is possibly TRBD1 (5 bases). Germline CDR1 reads SGHRS; CDR2 reads YFSETQ. V lost 4 bases to trimming and J lost 0 bases, with 14 bases between them. The CDR3 extends over 15 amino acids. This chain's CDR3 is CASSPQGLSSYEQYF. In DNA form, the CDR3 reads TGCGCCAGCAGCCCCCAGGGATTAAGCTCCTACGAGCAGTACTTC. Supplemented by reference TRBV5-1 and TRBJ2-7, the full variable domain reads KAGVTQTPRYLIKTRGQQVTLSCSPISGHRSVSWYQQTPGQGLQFLFEYFSETQRNKGNFPGRFSGRQFSNSRSEMNVSTLELGDSALYLCASSPQGLSSYEQYFGPGTRLTVT.

The chain couples TRBV9 to TRBJ2-7; weak D call: TRBD2 (5 bases). CDR3 size: 15 residues. Trimming removed 0 bases at V and 6 bases at J, with 16 bases between. Germline CDR1 SGDLS, CDR2 YYNGEE. The CDR3 sequence is CASSVVADSLTEQYF. The CDR3 DNA follows: TGTGCCAGCAGCGTAGTCGCGGACTCCCTTACCGAGCAGTACTTC.

This clone is medium-sized. This chain links TRBV5-4 with TRBJ2-7, with D unclear. The ends were cut back, 0 bases at V and 2 bases at J, with 6 bases in the middle. Germline V CDR1 and CDR2: SGHNT, YYREEE (reference sequence). This CDR3 is 13 amino acids long. Written as DNA, the CDR3 is TGTGCCAGCAGCTTGGCTCCTCCCTACGAGCAGTACTTC. Amino acids: CASSLAPPYEQYF.

The V and J genes are TRBV27 and TRBJ2-6; TRBD1 might be the D (5 bases). The germline CDR1 and CDR2 sequences are MNHEY and SMNVEV (reference sequence). Trimming removed 5 bases at V and 0 bases at J, with 11 bases between. The CDR3 is 16 amino acids. The CDR3 reads CASSIRAPSGANVLTF. CDR3 DNA: TGTGCCAGCAGTATCAGGGCCCCCTCTGGGGCCAACGTCCTGACTTTC.

The genes are TRBV30 and TRBJ2-2; D is possibly TRBD2 (6 bases). This CDR3 has 16 amino acids. Per germline, CDR1 GTSNPN and CDR2 SVGIG (reference sequence). The V end lost 0 bases, the J end lost 3 bases, and 14 bases lay between the germline ends. The CDR3 loop reads CAWSVFGSLDTGELFF. In DNA form, the CDR3 reads TGTGCCTGGAGTGTATTCGGGAGTTTGGACACCGGGGAGCTGTTTTTT.

This chain uses TRBV29-1 with TRBJ2-5, with 7 bases lining up with TRBD2. The V gene end was trimmed by 0 bases and the J gene end by 1 base; junction bases not matched to a gene: 8. CDR3 size: 16 residues. Per the germline V gene, CDR1 is SQVTM and CDR2 is ANQGSEA. The CDR3 loop is CSVEDRGESFQETQYF. CDR3 coding DNA: TGCAGCGTTGAAGATCGGGGGGAATCATTCCAAGAGACCCAGTACTTC. Based on the CDR3 plus reference TRBV29-1 and TRBJ2-5, the full variable domain is SAVISQKPSRDICQRGTSLTIQCQVDSQVTMMFWYRQQPGQSLTLIATANQGSEATYESGFVIDKFPISRPNLTFSTLTVSNMSPEDSSIYLCSVEDRGESFQETQYFGPGTRLLVL.

A note on this clone: A read error is likely, as this CDR3 ends without the conserved phenylalanine or tryptophan. No DNA is shown, since the ends of the CDR3 on it are uncertain; the CDR3 is the one TCRdb lists. The V call is TRBV21-1, the J call TRBJ2-7; the tabulated D call, TRBD2, remains unverified against the DNA. TRBV21-1 is a pseudogene locus. The CDR3 is 11 amino acids in total, end residues counted. The CDR3 sequence: CASSPGPPRED.

This clone has just one count. The V and J genes are TRBV29-1 and TRBJ2-7; 8 bases agree with TRBD2. The CDR3 spans 13 residues. V lost 2 bases and J lost 6; bases outside the gene matches: 6. CDR1 is SQVTM and CDR2 is ANQGSEA in the germline V gene. The CDR3 loop is CSVELPGGAEQYF. The DNA for the CDR3 is TGCAGCGTTGAACTCCCGGGGGGGGCCGAGCAGTACTTC.

The chain has TRBV5-1 and TRBJ1-2; TRBD1 is a possible D gene (5 bases). Trimming removed 5 bases from V and 4 bases from J, with 21 bases in between. Germline values: CDR1 SGHRS, CDR2 YFSETQ. This CDR3 is built from 16 residues. The CDR3 DNA reads as TGCGCCAGCAGGCACGGGACGGACTATGTGGGCTATGGCTACACCTTC. Protein sequence: CASRHGTDYVGYGYTF. Combining the CDR3 with reference TRBV5-1 and TRBJ1-2 gives the whole variable domain KAGVTQTPRYLIKTRGQQVTLSCSPISGHRSVSWYQQTPGQGLQFLFEYFSETQRNKGNFPGRFSGRQFSNSRSEMNVSTLELGDSALYLCASRHGTDYVGYGYTFGSGTRLTVV.

The chain combines TRBV6-5 with TRBJ1-1, with TRBD1 identical over 7 bases. CDR3 length: 16 amino acids. The J segment lost 2 bases and the V segment lost 4 bases, leaving 10 bases of the junction unmatched. Germline values: CDR1 MNHEY, CDR2 SVGAGI. CDR3 in amino acids: CASSLVPTGVNTEAFF. The CDR3 DNA reads TGTGCCAGCAGTTTGGTTCCCACAGGGGTCAACACTGAAGCTTTCTTT.

This chain joins TRBV19 and TRBJ1-2; no definite D call. Per the germline V gene, CDR1 is LNHDA and CDR2 is SQIVND (reference sequence). Trimming stripped 10 bases from V and 8 bases from J, with 20 bases between. CDR3 size: 13 residues. The CDR3 reads CATSVQLMEGYTF. The DNA of the CDR3 is TGTGCCACCTCCGTGCAGTTGATGGAGGGCTACACCTTC.

V gene TRBV5-8 combines with J gene TRBJ2-5; D not resolved. The DNA matches TRBJ2-7 better at its end, which makes the J call doubtful. This CDR3 is 14 amino acids long. Germline CDR1 is SGHTS and CDR2 is YDEGEE. This CDR3 reads CASSLVHSSYEQYF. The DNA of the CDR3 is TGTGCCAGCAGCTTGGTACACAGCTCCTACGAGCAGTACTTC.

The V call is TRBV9, the J call TRBJ2-1; perhaps TRBD2 as D (6 bases). This CDR3 is built from 15 residues. The V gene's germline CDR1 is SGDLS and CDR2 YYNGEE. With 0 bases removed from V and 4 bases from J, the gap between germline ends came to 11 bases. The DNA for the CDR3 is TGTGCCAGCAGCGTAGTCGGGGGTGGGTACAATGAGCAGTTCTTC. Its translation is CASSVVGGGYNEQFF. The whole variable domain, filled in from reference TRBV9 and TRBJ2-1, reads DSGVTQTPKHLITATGQRVTLRCSPRSGDLSVYWYQQSLDQGLQFLIQYYNGEERAKGNILERFSAQQFPDLHSELNLSSLELGDSALYFCASSVVGGGYNEQFFGPGTRLTVL.

This clone was picked up a small number of times. V gene TRBV6-6 combines with J gene TRBJ2-2; 8 bases map to TRBD1. V trimming: 2 bases; J trimming: 6 bases; junction bases outside the gene matches: 5. This CDR3 has 15 residues. Per the germline V gene, CDR1 is MNHNY and CDR2 is SVGAGI (reference sequence). The CDR3 bases are TGTGCCAGCAGTTACCTTCGGACAGGGCCCGGGGAGCTGTTTTTT. It encodes CASSYLRTGPGELFF.

This chain connects TRBV29-1 to TRBJ2-2; 9 nucleotides align to TRBD2. The V gene end was trimmed by 7 bases and the J gene end by 4 bases; junction bases not matched to a gene: 10. The germline V gene has CDR1 SQVTM and CDR2 ANQGSEA. The CDR3 is 15 residues long. CDR3 coding DNA: TGCAGCGCCCAAGCGGGGGGCACGGGCACCGGGGAGCTGTTTTTT. As protein: CSAQAGGTGTGELFF.

This rearrangement joins TRBV6-1 to TRBJ2-7, with a tentative D call TRBD1 (6 bases). Trimming removed 1 base at V and 7 bases at J, with 17 bases between. The CDR3 runs 15 residues. Germline V gene data show CDR1 as MNHNS and CDR2 as SASEGT. The CDR3 sequence: CASSEVLSRTEEQYF. CDR3 DNA: TGTGCCAGCAGTGAAGTACTATCTAGGACAGAGGAGCAGTACTTC.

V gene TRBV11-1 combines with J gene TRBJ2-7; weak D call: TRBD1 (5 bases). CDR3 size: 13 residues. The ends were cut back, 5 bases at V and 3 bases at J, with 11 bases in the middle. Germline CDR1 SGHAT, CDR2 FQDESV (reference sequence). The DNA for the CDR3 is TGTGCCAGCAGCCAGGCAGGGAACTACGAGCAGTACTTC. Amino acids: CASSQAGNYEQYF.

This rearrangement joins TRBV27 to TRBJ2-5; D call uncertain. V was trimmed by 3 bases and J by 3 bases, leaving 20 bases between them. The CDR3 is 17 residues long. The V gene's germline CDR1 is MNHEY and CDR2 SMNVEV (reference sequence). This CDR3 is CASSFSASIDGEETQYF. CDR3 in DNA: TGTGCCAGCAGTTTTTCCGCATCGATCGACGGAGAAGAGACCCAGTACTTC.

Here the CDR3 reads CASSPNGGQTGMNTEAFF. CDR3 nucleotides: TGCGCCAGCAGCCCGAATGGGGGACAGACCGGCATGAACACTGAAGCTTTCTTT. The chain couples TRBV5-1 to TRBJ1-1; TRBD1 matches 7 bases. The CDR3 sequence is 18 residues long. The germline V gene encodes CDR1 SGHRS and CDR2 YFSETQ. Trimming cost V 4 bases and J 0 bases; bases outside gene matches: 15.

The V call is TRBV19, the J call TRBJ1-4; 7 bases map to TRBD1. V lost 4 bases to trimming and J lost 11 bases; unmatched junction nucleotides: 13. CDR3 length equals 15 residues. Germline V gene lookup returns CDR1 LNHDA and CDR2 SQIVND (reference sequence). The CDR3 protein is CASSTPGDRARKLFF. CDR3 coding DNA: TGTGCCAGTAGTACCCCCGGAGACAGGGCACGCAAACTGTTTTTT.